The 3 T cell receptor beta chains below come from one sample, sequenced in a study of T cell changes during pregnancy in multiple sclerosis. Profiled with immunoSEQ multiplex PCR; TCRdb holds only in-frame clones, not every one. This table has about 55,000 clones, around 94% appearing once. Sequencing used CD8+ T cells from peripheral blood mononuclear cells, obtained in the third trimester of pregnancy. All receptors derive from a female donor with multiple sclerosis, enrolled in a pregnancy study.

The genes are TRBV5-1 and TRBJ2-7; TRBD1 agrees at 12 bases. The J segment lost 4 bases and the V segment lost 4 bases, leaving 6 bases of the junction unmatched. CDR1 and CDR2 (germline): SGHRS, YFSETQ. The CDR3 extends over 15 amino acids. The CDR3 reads CASSIGTGGAYEQYF. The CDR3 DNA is TGCGCCAGCAGCATCGGGACAGGGGGCGCGTACGAGCAGTACTTC.

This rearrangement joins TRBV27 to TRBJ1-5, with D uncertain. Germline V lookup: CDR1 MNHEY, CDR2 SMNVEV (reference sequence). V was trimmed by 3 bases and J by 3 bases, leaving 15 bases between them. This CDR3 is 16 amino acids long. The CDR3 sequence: CASSFKARLPNQPQHF. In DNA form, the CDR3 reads TGTGCCAGCAGTTTTAAAGCCAGGCTACCCAATCAGCCCCAGCATTTT.

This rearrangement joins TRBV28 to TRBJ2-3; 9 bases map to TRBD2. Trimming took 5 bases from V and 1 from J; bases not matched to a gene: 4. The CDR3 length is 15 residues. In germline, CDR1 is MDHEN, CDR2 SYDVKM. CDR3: CASSPTSGGTDTQYF. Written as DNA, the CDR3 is TGTGCCAGCAGTCCGACTAGCGGAGGCACAGATACGCAGTATTTT.